This T cell receptor (beta chain) was observed in a study of CD8+ T cells in alopecia areata (dated by TCRdb to about 2018). General notes on the study: The treated patients, all with moderate-to-severe alopecia areata, were enrolled in an open-label pilot trial of oral tofacitinib given at 5 to 10 mg twice daily. Clonality in the scalp was compared among normal scalp (n=4), patchy alopecia areata scalp (n=8), and alopecia totalis/universalis scalp (n=8). Tofacitinib was administered for 6 to 18 months, and 6 months of follow-up off drug were then conducted to assess delayed response and recurrence. Biopsies were taken from tofacitinib-treated patients at baseline and again at 4 and 24 weeks into treatment, and several of those patients also had a later scalp biopsy. RNA came from the PAXgene miRNA kit for fixed scalp, the miRNeasy kit for PBMCs, and the RNeasy kit for mouse skin. Scalp tissue and sorted CD4+ and CD8+ peripheral blood T cells from patchy and totalis/universalis alopecia areata patients and from healthy controls were covered by human TCRbeta sequencing. The SALT score, which quantifies the percentage of affected scalp surface area, was used to measure disease severity in treated patients. In both human patients and the C3H/HeJ mouse model, the study applied high-throughput TCRbeta sequencing to look at T cell clonal expansion in alopecia areata. immunoSEQ multiplex PCR using 35 Vbeta forward primers and 13 Jbeta reverse primers was used to amplify TCRbeta CDR3 regions. Study-wide findings and limitations: Unlike mouse skin, which is dominated by gammadelta T cells, normal human skin has resident alphabeta T cells that are also sequenced, and this complicates analysis of the scalp TCR repertoire. Compared with normal scalp, lesional scalp had higher clonality and more expanded CD8+ clones, particularly in alopecia totalis/universalis, a pattern that suggests antigenic drive. Scalp clonality and the number of expanded CD8+ clones among the top 100 scalp clones were significantly decreased by tofacitinib. Because the treated cohort was small and included a single nonresponder, larger studies are needed to assess links between baseline CD8+ expansion and response. Shared TCR sequences between patients were less evident than in mice, which may be partly attributable to HLA diversity in the patient population. Many expanded lesional clones persisted in scalp and blood during tofacitinib treatment, which may partly explain relapse after stopping treatment.

Worth noting for this clone: Its target antigen remains unknown. Within one base of it there is no much larger clone, and no base qualities were kept.

The intended sense of this specimen's time point label: about 4 weeks on oral tofacitinib. Explained via the paper, the treatment or condition label denotes: oral pan-JAK inhibitor, 5-10 mg twice daily. Peripheral blood and lesional scalp punch biopsies were obtained from patients with alopecia areata. PBMCs were separated by density centrifugation and stained for CD3, CD4 and CD8, after which CD4+ and CD8+ T cells were sorted on a FACSAria. As encoded in the germline V gene, CDR1 is SGHTA while CDR2 is FQGTGA. Counted from cysteine to phenylalanine, this CDR3 has 16 amino acids. Solely the CDR3 DNA is kept, with 48 bases framed from the first base. V trim: 2 bases; J trim: 4 bases; unmatched bases: 8. To prepare the library, the immunoSEQ multiplex PCR assay was applied. RNA was extracted from all samples and reverse transcribed into cDNA as template for TCR sequencing. SuperScript III was used for first-strand cDNA synthesis, primed with a 2:1 mix of oligo-dT and random hexamers. A synthetic immune receptor repertoire was used to assess amplification bias, and residual bias was removed computationally. The study's own analysis went as follows. After raw reads were preprocessed to remove errors, the CDR3 was defined following IMGT conventions as running from the conserved cysteine to phenylalanine. Clonality was computed as 1 minus the Shannon entropy, with the entropy normalized by log2 of the number of productive unique TCRs. Whether each scalp clone was CD4 or CD8 was inferred by checking scalp TCRbeta sequences against the CD4 and CD8 repertoires from sorted blood. TCRdb holds this immuneACCESS table with in-frame rearrangements only. Some clones are missing; in checked studies, unresolved V genes explain under half, and the rest has no known cause. Clone size and V and J calls were adopted from that table, with D and trimming inferred from the DNA. Present in this sample are about 140,000 clones, roughly 82% of which were seen just once. The ten largest account for 25% of the sample.

The receptor chain draws on TRBV7-3 and TRBJ2-1, and 7 junctional nucleotides match TRBD2. This receptor was obtained from a human donor with alopecia areata. The sequencing here drew on CD8+ T cells sorted from blood, taken at week 4, from a patient treated with tofacitinib. The nucleotide sequence reads TGTGCCAGCAGCTTAGTATTGGGACTACCTTACAATGAGCAGTTCTTC. Its product reads: CASSLVLGLPYNEQFF. Beyond the CDR3, the reference TRBV7-3 and TRBJ2-1 genes provide the residues; the full variable domain reads: GAGVSQTPSNKVTEKGKYVELRCDPISGHTALYWYRQSLGQGPEFLIYFQGTGAADDSGLPNDRFFAVRPEGSVSTLKIQRTERGDSAVYLCASSLVLGLPYNEQFFGPGTRLTVL.